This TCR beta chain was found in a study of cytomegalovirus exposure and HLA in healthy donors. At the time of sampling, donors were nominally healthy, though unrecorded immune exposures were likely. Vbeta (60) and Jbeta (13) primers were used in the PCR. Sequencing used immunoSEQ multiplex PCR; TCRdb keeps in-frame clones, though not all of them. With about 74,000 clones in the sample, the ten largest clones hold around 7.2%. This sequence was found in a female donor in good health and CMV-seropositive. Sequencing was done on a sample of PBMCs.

CDR3 protein: CASSLASSTDTQYF. CDR3 bases: TGCGCCAGCAGCTTGGCCAGTAGCACAGATACGCAGTATTTT. The V and J genes are TRBV5-1 and TRBJ2-3; D is ambiguous. CDR3 length: 14 residues. CDR1 and CDR2 (germline): SGHRS, YFSETQ. With 0 bases removed from V and 0 bases from J, the gap between germline ends came to 5 bases.